The sample holds a few counts of the clone carrying this T cell receptor beta chain. The entry originates in a study of T-cell memory formation after mild COVID-19. CDR3 length: 15 amino acids. From germline, CDR1 is MGHDK and CDR2 SYGVNS. V shed 0 bases, J shed 7 bases, and the junction held 7 bases outside the gene matches. TCRdb re-called the 5' RACE reads with MiXCR, one entry per CDR3 protein. The sample lists about 560,000 distinct CDR3 sequences; about 20% were seen once. The genes are TRBV25-1 and TRBJ2-5; TRBD1 agrees at 8 bases. This sequence was found in an adult woman who had mild COVID-19 (a few samples of this study predate the infection). Cell type and time point are not known. The material sequenced was PBMCs or a T cell subset sorted from them (not recorded which). The CDR3 region has the DNA TGTGCCAGCAGTGAATATCCCTACAGGGGGGCGACCCAGTACTTC. Translation gives CASSEYPYRGATQYF. Looking up the rest from reference TRBV25-1 and TRBJ2-5 gives the full variable domain: EADIYQTPRYLVIGTGKKITLECSQTMGHDKMYWYQQDPGMELHLIHYSYGVNSTEKGDLSSESTVSRIRTEHFPLTLESARPSHTSQYLCASSEYPYRGATQYFGPGTRLLVL.